These T cell receptor beta chains were read from a single sample in a study of blood T cell repertoires in COVID-19. Method: immunoSEQ multiplex PCR; TCRdb's copy keeps in-frame clones and lacks some. This sample has approximately 220,000 clones, with roughly nine tenths found just once. Sequencing input: peripheral blood. These receptors were collected from a man aged 35-49 years with acute or convalescent COVID-19. The CDR3 runs from the conserved cysteine through the conserved F or W. The order of the fields is V gene, J gene, D gene, clone size, CDR3 DNA, CDR3 protein. A D gene is named only where the DNA matches it firmly. A clone size is listed for some rows: how often the clone was seen (once, few, many), or a class if it is expanded.

v_gene: TRBV27; j_gene: TRBJ2-3; d_gene: .; abundance: .; CDR3nt: TGTGCCAGCAGTTGGGACTGGGGGATAGATACGCAGTATTTT; CDR3aa: CASSWDWGIDTQYF
v_gene: TRBV29-1; j_gene: TRBJ2-1; d_gene: TRBD1; abundance: .; CDR3nt: TGCAGCGCCTCTAACAGGGGGGACAATGAGCAGTTCTTC; CDR3aa: CSASNRGDNEQFF
v_gene: TRBV11-3; j_gene: TRBJ2-4; d_gene: TRBD2; abundance: .; CDR3nt: TGTGCCAGCAGCCCCCGAGGTAGCGGGGGCAAAAACATTCAGTACTTC; CDR3aa: CASSPRGSGGKNIQYF
v_gene: TRBV29-1; j_gene: TRBJ1-2; d_gene: TRBD1; abundance: .; CDR3nt: TGCAGCGCCTCGGGACAGCTCAACTATGGCTACACCTTC; CDR3aa: CSASGQLNYGYTF
v_gene: TRBV19; j_gene: TRBJ2-3; d_gene: TRBD2; abundance: .; CDR3nt: TGTGCCAGTAGTATAGCCCAATTTCGGGGACTAGCAACAGATACGCAGTATTTT; CDR3aa: CASSIAQFRGLATDTQYF
v_gene: TRBV5-4; j_gene: TRBJ1-1; d_gene: .; abundance: .; CDR3nt: TGTGCCAGCCAGGGGCCAGGGAAAACTGAAGCTTTCTTT; CDR3aa: CASQGPGKTEAFF
v_gene: TRBV5-1; j_gene: TRBJ1-2; d_gene: TRBD1; abundance: .; CDR3nt: TGCGCCAGCAGCTTGGCAGGGGGCGTAGCCTATGGCTACACCTTC; CDR3aa: CASSLAGGVAYGYTF
v_gene: TRBV3-1/TRBV3-2; j_gene: TRBJ2-7; d_gene: .; abundance: .; CDR3nt: TGTGCCAGCAGTGAGACTAGTGGGGACTACGAGCAGTACTTC; CDR3aa: CASSETSGDYEQYF
v_gene: TRBV19; j_gene: TRBJ2-7; d_gene: TRBD2; abundance: .; CDR3nt: TGTGCCAGTAGTCCAGGGACTAGCGGGAGGGCCTACGAGCAGTACTTC; CDR3aa: CASSPGTSGRAYEQYF
v_gene: TRBV5-4; j_gene: TRBJ2-5; d_gene: .; abundance: few; CDR3nt: TGTGCCAGCAGCTCGCGCGGGGGCTTCGAGACCCAGTACTTC; CDR3aa: CASSSRGGFETQYF
v_gene: TRBV3-1/TRBV3-2; j_gene: TRBJ2-3; d_gene: .; abundance: .; CDR3nt: TGTGCCAGCAGCCTTAGGATCGGGAGAGGGACAGATACGCAGTATTTT; CDR3aa: CASSLRIGRGTDTQYF
v_gene: TRBV9; j_gene: TRBJ2-5; d_gene: .; abundance: .; CDR3nt: TGTGCCAGCAGCGTAGGTTCCGAGGCGGCCCAGTACTTC; CDR3aa: CASSVGSEAAQYF
v_gene: TRBV6-4; j_gene: TRBJ2-2; d_gene: TRBD1; abundance: .; CDR3nt: TGTGCCAGCAGTGACCCAGGACAGGATTCCGGGGAGCTGTTTTTT; CDR3aa: CASSDPGQDSGELFF
v_gene: TRBV11-2; j_gene: TRBJ1-2; d_gene: TRBD1; abundance: .; CDR3nt: TGTGCCAGCAGCTTAGGCCCCCCCGCGACAGGGACAAACTATGGCTACACCTTC; CDR3aa: CASSLGPPATGTNYGYTF
v_gene: TRBV5-4; j_gene: TRBJ2-7; d_gene: TRBD1; abundance: .; CDR3nt: TGTGCCAGCAGCCCGGGACAGGTTTCCTACGAGCAGTACTTC; CDR3aa: CASSPGQVSYEQYF
v_gene: TRBV27; j_gene: TRBJ2-1; d_gene: .; abundance: .; CDR3nt: TGTGCCAGCAGTCCAAGCCTTAATGAGCAGTTCTTC; CDR3aa: CASSPSLNEQFF
v_gene: TRBV28; j_gene: TRBJ2-3; d_gene: TRBD1; abundance: .; CDR3nt: TGTGCCAGCAGTCAGACAGGGGAAGATACGCAGTATTTT; CDR3aa: CASSQTGEDTQYF
v_gene: TRBV6-6; j_gene: TRBJ1-1; d_gene: .; abundance: .; CDR3nt: TGTGCCAGCAGCCACGGGATGAACACTGAAGCTTTCTTT; CDR3aa: CASSHGMNTEAFF
v_gene: TRBV7-4; j_gene: TRBJ2-4; d_gene: TRBD1; abundance: .; CDR3nt: TGTGCCAGCAGCTCCCTACTTGACAGGGGTGTCGGCAAAAACATTCAGTACTTC; CDR3aa: CASSSLLDRGVGKNIQYF
v_gene: TRBV4-1; j_gene: TRBJ2-7; d_gene: .; abundance: .; CDR3nt: TGCGCCAGCAGCCAACAGGGGCTTAGGTACGAGCAGTACTTC; CDR3aa: CASSQQGLRYEQYF
v_gene: TRBV7-9; j_gene: TRBJ2-2; d_gene: TRBD1; abundance: .; CDR3nt: TGTGCCAGCAGCTTCGAAAGGGGGCTGGGGGAGCTGTTTTTT; CDR3aa: CASSFERGLGELFF
v_gene: TRBV3-1/TRBV3-2; j_gene: TRBJ1-1; d_gene: TRBD1; abundance: .; CDR3nt: TGTGCCAGCAGCCGACAGGGGGTCACTGAAGCTTTCTTT; CDR3aa: CASSRQGVTEAFF
v_gene: TRBV2; j_gene: TRBJ1-5; d_gene: TRBD1; abundance: .; CDR3nt: TGTGCCAGCAGTGGGCAGGGGGCGAGCAATCAGCCCCAGCATTTT; CDR3aa: CASSGQGASNQPQHF
v_gene: TRBV15; j_gene: TRBJ2-1; d_gene: TRBD2; abundance: .; CDR3nt: TGTGCCACCAGCAGAGAACTAGCGGTGAGCTACAATGAGCAGTTCTTC; CDR3aa: CATSRELAVSYNEQFF
v_gene: TRBV7-3; j_gene: TRBJ2-7; d_gene: .; abundance: once; CDR3nt: TGTGCCAGCAGCCCATCAAGGGGGGGGGCAGAGCAGTACTTC; CDR3aa: CASSPSRGGAEQYF
v_gene: TRBV7-9; j_gene: TRBJ2-5; d_gene: TRBD2; abundance: .; CDR3nt: TGTGCCAGCAGCCCTCCCCGACTAGCGGCTAAAGAGACCCAGTACTTC; CDR3aa: CASSPPRLAAKETQYF
v_gene: TRBV28; j_gene: TRBJ2-1; d_gene: TRBD2; abundance: .; CDR3nt: TGCGGTGTCGGGGGAGGGCCCCGTGAGCAGTTCTTC; CDR3aa: CGVGGGPREQFF
v_gene: TRBV5-1; j_gene: TRBJ2-3; d_gene: .; abundance: .; CDR3nt: TGCGCCAGCAGCTTGTACGGAGATACGCAGTATTTT; CDR3aa: CASSLYGDTQYF
v_gene: TRBV29-1; j_gene: TRBJ1-1; d_gene: .; abundance: .; CDR3nt: TGCAGCGTTGGGGCAGGGGTTGCCGGCACTGAAGCTTTCTTT; CDR3aa: CSVGAGVAGTEAFF
v_gene: TRBV18; j_gene: TRBJ2-7; d_gene: TRBD1; abundance: .; CDR3nt: TGTGCCAGCTCACCAGGCAGGACAGGGAGCGAGCAGTACTTC; CDR3aa: CASSPGRTGSEQYF
v_gene: TRBV2; j_gene: TRBJ1-2; d_gene: TRBD1; abundance: .; CDR3nt: TGTGCCAGCAACGCCGGGACAGGGGGCTCCGGCTACACCTTC; CDR3aa: CASNAGTGGSGYTF
v_gene: TRBV27; j_gene: TRBJ2-7; d_gene: TRBD1; abundance: .; CDR3nt: TGTGCCAGCAGTTTATGGGGACAGGGTGGCGAGCAGTACTTC; CDR3aa: CASSLWGQGGEQYF
v_gene: TRBV7-9; j_gene: TRBJ2-2; d_gene: TRBD2; abundance: .; CDR3nt: TGTGCCAGCAGCCCGACCAGCGGGATGTCCGGGGAGCTGTTTTTT; CDR3aa: CASSPTSGMSGELFF
v_gene: TRBV9; j_gene: TRBJ1-1; d_gene: .; abundance: .; CDR3nt: TGTGCCAGCAGCGTTTCAGATGTCACTGAAGCTTTCTTT; CDR3aa: CASSVSDVTEAFF
v_gene: TRBV15; j_gene: TRBJ2-2; d_gene: TRBD1; abundance: .; CDR3nt: TGTGCCACCAGAAGCACAGGGGCAGGGGCCGGGGAGCTGTTTTTT; CDR3aa: CATRSTGAGAGELFF
v_gene: TRBV18; j_gene: TRBJ1-5; d_gene: .; abundance: .; CDR3nt: TGTGCCAGCTCTCCTCGGGGGGATAGCAATCAGCCCCAGCATTTT; CDR3aa: CASSPRGDSNQPQHF
v_gene: TRBV5-1; j_gene: TRBJ2-3; d_gene: .; abundance: .; CDR3nt: TGCGCCAGCAGCTTCCCTAGCACAGATACGCAGTATTTT; CDR3aa: CASSFPSTDTQYF
v_gene: TRBV7-8; j_gene: TRBJ1-1; d_gene: TRBD1; abundance: .; CDR3nt: TGTGCCAGCAGCTTCCGGACAGGGAGGGTCAGGAACACTGAAGCTTTCTTT; CDR3aa: CASSFRTGRVRNTEAFF
v_gene: TRBV5-1; j_gene: TRBJ2-7; d_gene: .; abundance: .; CDR3nt: TGCGCCAGCAGCTTTGTCGAAGGGGCCGAGCAGTACTTC; CDR3aa: CASSFVEGAEQYF
v_gene: TRBV6-2/TRBV6-3; j_gene: TRBJ2-7; d_gene: TRBD2; abundance: .; CDR3nt: TGTGCCAGCAGTTACTCCAGGGGTTCACCTAGCGGGAGTATAAGGTACGAGCAGTACTTC; CDR3aa: CASSYSRGSPSGSIRYEQYF
v_gene: TRBV6-5; j_gene: TRBJ2-5; d_gene: .; abundance: .; CDR3nt: TGTGCCAGCTCACAGGGAGTAGGTCAAGAGACCCAGTACTTC; CDR3aa: CASSQGVGQETQYF
v_gene: TRBV3-1/TRBV3-2; j_gene: TRBJ2-3; d_gene: TRBD2; abundance: .; CDR3nt: TGTGCCAGCAGCCAAGCCCGGGTGTCGGGGGGTTACACAGATACGCAGTATTTT; CDR3aa: CASSQARVSGGYTDTQYF
v_gene: TRBV7-2; j_gene: TRBJ1-3; d_gene: .; abundance: .; CDR3nt: TGTGCCAGCAGCTTAGCGTTCATGGGTGGAGGGGTCTCTGGAAACACCATATATTTT; CDR3aa: CASSLAFMGGGVSGNTIYF
v_gene: TRBV13; j_gene: TRBJ2-1; d_gene: TRBD2; abundance: .; CDR3nt: TGTGCCAGCAGCCCACGGGGGGGAAATGAGCAGTTCTTC; CDR3aa: CASSPRGGNEQFF
v_gene: TRBV2; j_gene: TRBJ2-7; d_gene: TRBD2; abundance: few; CDR3nt: TGTGCCAGCAGTTACCGGGAGGTCCCCTACGAGCAGTACTTC; CDR3aa: CASSYREVPYEQYF
v_gene: TRBV11-2; j_gene: TRBJ2-5; d_gene: TRBD2; abundance: .; CDR3nt: TGTGCCAGCAGCTTAATCTGGGCCAGCGGGGGCTCCGAGGGGGAGACCCAGTACTTC; CDR3aa: CASSLIWASGGSEGETQYF
v_gene: TRBV4-2; j_gene: TRBJ2-1; d_gene: TRBD2; abundance: .; CDR3nt: TGTGCCAGCAGCCCCCTGACCCCCCGACTAGCACTTTACAATGAGCAGTTCTTC; CDR3aa: CASSPLTPRLALYNEQFF
v_gene: TRBV6-6; j_gene: TRBJ2-1; d_gene: .; abundance: .; CDR3nt: TGTGCCAGCAGTGCCCTCCCGAGACAGGAGACCAATGAGCAGTTCTTC; CDR3aa: CASSALPRQETNEQFF